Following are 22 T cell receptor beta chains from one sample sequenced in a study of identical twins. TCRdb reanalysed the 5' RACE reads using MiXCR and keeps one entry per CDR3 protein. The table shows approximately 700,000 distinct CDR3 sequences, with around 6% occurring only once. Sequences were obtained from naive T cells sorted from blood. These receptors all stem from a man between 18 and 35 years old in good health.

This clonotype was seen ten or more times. In DNA form, the CDR3 reads TGCAGTGCTAGGCGGACGCATGAGCAGTTCTTC. Its translation: CSARRTHEQFF. The rearrangement joins TRBV20-1 to TRBJ2-1; no reliable D call. CDR1 and CDR2 (germline): DFQATT, SNEGSKA (reference sequence). The CDR3 has 11 residues. V lost 3 bases and J 8 bases, leaving 8 bases between the germline ends.

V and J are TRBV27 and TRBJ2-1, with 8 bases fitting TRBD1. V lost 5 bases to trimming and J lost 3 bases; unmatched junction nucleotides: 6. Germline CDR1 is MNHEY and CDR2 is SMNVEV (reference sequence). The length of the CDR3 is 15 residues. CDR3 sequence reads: CASSATGVHYNEQFF. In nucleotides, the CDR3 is TGTGCCAGCAGTGCGACAGGGGTACACTACAATGAGCAGTTCTTC.

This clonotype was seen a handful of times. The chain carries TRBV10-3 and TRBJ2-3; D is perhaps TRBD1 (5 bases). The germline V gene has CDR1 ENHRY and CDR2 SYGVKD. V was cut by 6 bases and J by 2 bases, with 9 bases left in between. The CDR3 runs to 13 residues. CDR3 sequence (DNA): TGTGCCATCAGGACAGAAGTCACAGATACGCAGTATTTT. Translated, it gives CAIRTEVTDTQYF.

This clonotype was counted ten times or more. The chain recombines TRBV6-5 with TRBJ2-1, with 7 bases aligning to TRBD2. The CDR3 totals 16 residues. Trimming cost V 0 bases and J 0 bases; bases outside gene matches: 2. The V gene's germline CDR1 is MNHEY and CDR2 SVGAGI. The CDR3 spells CASSYSTGGSYNEQFF. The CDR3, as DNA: TGTGCCAGCAGTTACTCGACGGGAGGCTCCTACAATGAGCAGTTCTTC.

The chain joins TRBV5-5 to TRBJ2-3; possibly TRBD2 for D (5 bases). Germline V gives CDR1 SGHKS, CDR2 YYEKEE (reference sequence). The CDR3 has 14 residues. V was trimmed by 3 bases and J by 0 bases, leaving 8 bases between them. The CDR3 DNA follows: TGTGCCAGCAGCTGGGAGACTAGCACAGATACGCAGTATTTT. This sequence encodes CASSWETSTDTQYF.

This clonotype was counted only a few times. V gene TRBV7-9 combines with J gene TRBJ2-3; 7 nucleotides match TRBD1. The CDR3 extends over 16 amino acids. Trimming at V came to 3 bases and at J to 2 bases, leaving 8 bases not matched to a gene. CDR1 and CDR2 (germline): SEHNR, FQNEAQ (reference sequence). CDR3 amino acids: CASSLSGRGFTDTQYF. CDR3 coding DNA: TGTGCCAGCAGCTTGTCGGGCAGGGGGTTCACAGATACGCAGTATTTT.

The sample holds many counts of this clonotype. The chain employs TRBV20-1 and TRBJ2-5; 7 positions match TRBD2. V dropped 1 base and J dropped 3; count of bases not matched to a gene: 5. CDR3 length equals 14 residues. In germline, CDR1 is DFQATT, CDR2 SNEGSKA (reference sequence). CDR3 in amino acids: CSARVGGPKETQYF. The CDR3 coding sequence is TGCAGTGCTAGAGTGGGAGGGCCGAAAGAGACCCAGTACTTC.

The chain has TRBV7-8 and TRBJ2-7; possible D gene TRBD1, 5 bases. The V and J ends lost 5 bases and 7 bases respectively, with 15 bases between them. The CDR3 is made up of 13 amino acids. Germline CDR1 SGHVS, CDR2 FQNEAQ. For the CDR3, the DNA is TGTGCCAGCAGCACAGGCATTTTCAGGGAGCAGTACGTC. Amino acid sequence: CASSTGIFREQYV.

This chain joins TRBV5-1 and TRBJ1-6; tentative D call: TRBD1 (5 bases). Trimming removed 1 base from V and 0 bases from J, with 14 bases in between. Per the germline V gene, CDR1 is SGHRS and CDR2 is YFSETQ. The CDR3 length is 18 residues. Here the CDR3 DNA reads TGCGCCAGCAGCTTGAAGGGGCGAAAGAGCTCCTATAATTCACCCCTCCACTTT. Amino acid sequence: CASSLKGRKSSYNSPLHF.

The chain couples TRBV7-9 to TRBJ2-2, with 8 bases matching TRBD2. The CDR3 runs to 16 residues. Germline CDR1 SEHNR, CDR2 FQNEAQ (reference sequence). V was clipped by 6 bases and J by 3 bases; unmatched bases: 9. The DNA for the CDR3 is TGTGCCAGCAGGCCCCGGGAGGGCCGGCACACCGGGGAGCTGTTTTTT. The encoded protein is CASRPREGRHTGELFF. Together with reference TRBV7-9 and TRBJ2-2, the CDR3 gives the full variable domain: DTGVSQNPRHKITKRGQNVTFRCDPISEHNRLYWYRQTLGQGPEFLTYFQNEAQLEKSRLLSDRFSAERPKGSFSTLEIQRTEQGDSAMYLCASRPREGRHTGELFFGEGSRLTVL.

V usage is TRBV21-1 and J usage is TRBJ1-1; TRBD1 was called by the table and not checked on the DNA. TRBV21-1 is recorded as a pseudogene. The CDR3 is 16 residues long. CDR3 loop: CASTTDWTGEDTEAFF. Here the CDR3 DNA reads TGTGCCAGCACCACGGACTGGACAGGGGAAGACACTGAAGCTTTCTTT.

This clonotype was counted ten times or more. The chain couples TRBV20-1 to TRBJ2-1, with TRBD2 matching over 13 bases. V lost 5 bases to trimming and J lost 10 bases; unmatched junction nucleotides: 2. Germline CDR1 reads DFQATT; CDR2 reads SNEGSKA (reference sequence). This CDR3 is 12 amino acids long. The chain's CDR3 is CSAGLAGVEQFF. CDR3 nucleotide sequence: TGCAGTGCTGGACTAGCGGGAGTAGAGCAGTTCTTC.

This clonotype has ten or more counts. As DNA, the CDR3 is TGTGCCAGCGGCATAAGTGAGCAGTTCTTC. It codes for CASGISEQFF. The chain uses TRBV7-9 and TRBJ2-1; D unresolved. Germline V gene lookup returns CDR1 SEHNR and CDR2 FQNEAQ (reference sequence). The ends were cut back, 8 bases at V and 9 bases at J, with 8 bases in the middle. CDR3 length: 10 amino acids.

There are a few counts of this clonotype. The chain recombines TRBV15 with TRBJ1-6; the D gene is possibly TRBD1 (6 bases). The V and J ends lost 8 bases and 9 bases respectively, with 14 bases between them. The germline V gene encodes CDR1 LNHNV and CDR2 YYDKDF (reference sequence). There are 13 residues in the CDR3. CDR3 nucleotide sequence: TGTGCCACCCGGGGGGCGCAAGGTTCACCCCTCCACTTT. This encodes CATRGAQGSPLHF.

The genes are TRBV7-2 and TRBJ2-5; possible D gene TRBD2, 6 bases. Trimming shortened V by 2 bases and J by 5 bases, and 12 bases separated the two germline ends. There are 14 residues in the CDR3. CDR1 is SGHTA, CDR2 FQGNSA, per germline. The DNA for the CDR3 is TGTGCCAGCAGCTTACGGCTAGCGAGGGAGACCCAGTACTTC. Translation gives CASSLRLARETQYF.

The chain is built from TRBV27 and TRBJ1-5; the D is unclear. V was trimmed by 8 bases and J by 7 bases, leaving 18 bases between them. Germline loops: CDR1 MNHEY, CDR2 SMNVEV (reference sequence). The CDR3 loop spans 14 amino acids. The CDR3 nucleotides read TGTGCCAGCCTCGTGGAGGGAAAGAACCAGCCCCAGCATTTT. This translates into CASLVEGKNQPQHF.

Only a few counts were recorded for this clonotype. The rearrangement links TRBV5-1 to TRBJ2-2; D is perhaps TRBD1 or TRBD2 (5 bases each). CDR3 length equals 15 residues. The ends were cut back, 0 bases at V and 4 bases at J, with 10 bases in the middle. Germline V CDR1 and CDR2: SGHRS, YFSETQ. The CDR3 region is CASSLVGDRTGELFF. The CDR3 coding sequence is TGCGCCAGCAGCTTGGTTGGGGACCGCACCGGGGAGCTGTTTTTT.

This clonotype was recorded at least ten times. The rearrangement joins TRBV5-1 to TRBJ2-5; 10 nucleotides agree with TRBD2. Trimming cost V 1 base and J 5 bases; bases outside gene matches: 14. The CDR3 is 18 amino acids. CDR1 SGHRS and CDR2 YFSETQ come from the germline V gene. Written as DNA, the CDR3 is TGCGCCAGCAGCTTGCGACGACTAGCGGGTGGAGTGGGGGAGACCCAGTACTTC. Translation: CASSLRRLAGGVGETQYF.

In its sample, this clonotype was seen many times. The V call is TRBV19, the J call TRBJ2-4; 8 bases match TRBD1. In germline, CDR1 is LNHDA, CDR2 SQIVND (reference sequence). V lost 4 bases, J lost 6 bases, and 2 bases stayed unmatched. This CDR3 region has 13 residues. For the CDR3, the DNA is TGTGCCAGTAGTAAGGGGACAGGAAACATTCAGTACTTC. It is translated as CASSKGTGNIQYF.

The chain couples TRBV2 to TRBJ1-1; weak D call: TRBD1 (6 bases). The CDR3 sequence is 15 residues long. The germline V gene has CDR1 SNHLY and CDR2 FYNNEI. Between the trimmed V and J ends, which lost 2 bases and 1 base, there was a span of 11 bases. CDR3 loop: CASSEQGLGNTEAFF. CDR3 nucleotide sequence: TGTGCCAGCAGTGAACAGGGGCTGGGGAACACTGAAGCTTTCTTT.

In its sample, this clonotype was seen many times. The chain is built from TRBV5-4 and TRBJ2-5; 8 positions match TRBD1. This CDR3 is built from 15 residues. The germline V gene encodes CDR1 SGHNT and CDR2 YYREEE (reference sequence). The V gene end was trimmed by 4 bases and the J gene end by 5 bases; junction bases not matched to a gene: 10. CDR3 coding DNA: TGTGCCAGCAGCAGCGACAGGGGAGGTGATGAGACCCAGTACTTC. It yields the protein CASSSDRGGDETQYF.

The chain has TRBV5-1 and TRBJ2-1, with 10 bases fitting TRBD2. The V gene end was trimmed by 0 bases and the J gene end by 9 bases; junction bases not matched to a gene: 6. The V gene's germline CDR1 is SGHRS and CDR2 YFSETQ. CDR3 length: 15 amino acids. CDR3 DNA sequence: TGCGCCAGCAGCTTGGTTTCCAGCGGGAGGGGTGAGCAGTTCTTC. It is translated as CASSLVSSGRGEQFF.